These T cell receptor beta chains were read from a single sample in a study of T cell responses to AZD1222 COVID-19 vaccine. Generated by immunoSEQ multiplex PCR, the TCRdb table keeps only in-frame clones and is missing some. The table has roughly 95,000 clones, 90% to 95% seen once. The sequencing used peripheral blood, collected 28 days after the second AZD1222 dose. The receptors were gathered from an adult who received the AZD1222 COVID-19 vaccine. CDR3s include the opening cysteine and the closing phenylalanine or tryptophan. D genes are given only for firm matches. Rows may omit the clone size; those that give it use once, few, many or a size class.

j_call clone_size d_call v_call cdr3_nt cdr3_aa
TRBJ1-4 once . TRBV6-2/TRBV6-3 TGTGCCAGCAGTTACTCGATCCGGGAAGGCGAAAAACTGTTTTTT CASSYSIREGEKLFF
TRBJ1-1 . . TRBV2 TGTGCCAGCAGTGAACAGCAGTGGAGCACTGAAGCTTTCTTT CASSEQQWSTEAFF
TRBJ2-2 . . TRBV9 TGTGCCAGCAGCGTAGAGGTCTACACCGGGGAGCTGTTTTTT CASSVEVYTGELFF
TRBJ2-7 . . TRBV3-1/TRBV3-2 TGTGCCAGCAGCCACGAGGGGGGCGAGCAGTACTTC CASSHEGGEQYF
TRBJ2-3 . TRBD1 TRBV9 TGTGCCAGCAGCGCGAGGGGGACAGGGACGCAGTATTTT CASSARGTGTQYF
TRBJ2-7 once TRBD1 TRBV18 TGTGCCAGCTCCCCGCTGGGACCCAGGGGGCTTAGCTCCTACGAGCAGTACTTC CASSPLGPRGLSSYEQYF
TRBJ2-1 . TRBD2 TRBV7-9 TGTGCCAGCAGCCCTCTGGGTGGCGGGGGTGCTTTGAATGAGCAGTTCTTC CASSPLGGGGALNEQFF
TRBJ2-7 . . TRBV9 TGTGCCAGCAGCGCCAGGCAGCCCAGCTCCTACGAGCAGTACTTC CASSARQPSSYEQYF
TRBJ2-3 . TRBD2 TRBV11-3 TGTGCCAGCAGCCCGCGGGGGTCCCTCACAGATACGCAGTATTTT CASSPRGSLTDTQYF
TRBJ2-2 . . TRBV6-1 TGTGCCAGCAGTGCCGGGCCTCAGACCATTCGGACCGGGGAGCTGTTTTTT CASSAGPQTIRTGELFF
TRBJ2-3 . . TRBV11-3 TGTGCCAGCAGCCAATACACAGATACGCAGTATTTT CASSQYTDTQYF
TRBJ2-1 once . TRBV5-5 TGTGCCAGCAGCTTTTCCACGGCCAGGCCTGAGCAGTTCTTC CASSFSTARPEQFF
TRBJ1-1 . TRBD1 TRBV12-5 TGTGCTAGTGGCCTGGGACAGGTGAACACTGAAGCTTTCTTT CASGLGQVNTEAFF
TRBJ1-2 . . TRBV11-2 TGTGCCAGCAGCTTAACCAGCTATGGCTACACCTTC CASSLTSYGYTF
TRBJ1-5 . . TRBV6-5 TGTGCCAGCAAGAAGGATCACAATCAGCCCCAGCATTTT CASKKDHNQPQHF
TRBJ1-4 once . TRBV7-9 TGTGCCAGCAGCAAGCCCGCCGACAGTGAAAAACTGTTTTTT CASSKPADSEKLFF
TRBJ1-2 . . TRBV5-4 TGTGCCAGCAGCGTGGAAGGCTATGGCTACACCTTC CASSVEGYGYTF
TRBJ1-5 . . TRBV27 TGTGCCAGCAGTCCCCGACAGGTGGTTGGCAATCAGCCCCAGCATTTT CASSPRQVVGNQPQHF
TRBJ2-7 . . TRBV5-4 TGTGCCAGCAGCTTGAGTTCTGGGTTTGGGCAGTACTTC CASSLSSGFGQYF
TRBJ1-1 once . TRBV5-6 TGTGCCAGCAGCTTCAATTGGGACACTGAAGCTTTCTTT CASSFNWDTEAFF
TRBJ2-3 . . TRBV5-4 TGTGCCAGCAGCTTGAAACAGGGAGAGCTGGACGAGGACACAGATACGCAGTATTTT CASSLKQGELDEDTDTQYF
TRBJ2-7 . TRBD1 TRBV28 TGTGCCAGCAGTCCCGCCGGGACAGGGTTGTGGGAGCAGTACTTC CASSPAGTGLWEQYF
TRBJ1-3 . . TRBV28 TGTGCCAGCAGTGCCCAGAATGTTCACTTTGGAAACACCATATATTTT CASSAQNVHFGNTIYF
TRBJ1-2 . . TRBV4-1 TGCGCCAGCAGCCAAGGCTATGGCTACACCTTC CASSQGYGYTF
TRBJ2-5 . . TRBV6-1 TGTGCCAGCAGTGAAATACGGCAAGAGACCCAGTACTTC CASSEIRQETQYF
TRBJ2-7 once TRBD1 TRBV5-4 TGTGCCAGCAGCTTAGCCGGGACAGGGCTCTACGAGCAGTACTTC CASSLAGTGLYEQYF
TRBJ1-1 . . TRBV2 TGTGCCAGCACTACAGACAGAGTGAACACTGAAGCTTTCTTT CASTTDRVNTEAFF
TRBJ1-2 . TRBD1 TRBV7-9 TGTGCCAGCAGCTTAGTAGGGACAGGGAACGATGGCTACACCTTC CASSLVGTGNDGYTF
TRBJ2-7 . TRBD1 TRBV7-9 TGTGCCAGCAGCTTAGGGGACAGGGGTGGGCAGTACTTC CASSLGDRGGQYF
TRBJ1-1 . TRBD1 TRBV19 TGTGCCAGTAGTCCGACCGGGACAGGGCTGAACACTGAAGCTTTCTTT CASSPTGTGLNTEAFF
TRBJ1-1 . . TRBV18 TGTGCCAGCTCACCGGTGGCAGAATCGAACACTGAAGCTTTCTTT CASSPVAESNTEAFF
TRBJ2-1 . . TRBV7-2 TGTGCCAGCAGCTTATACGGGGTGGGCAATGAGCAGTTCTTC CASSLYGVGNEQFF
TRBJ1-1 . . TRBV27 TGTGCCAGTACTAAGGGATTCCCGGGCACTTTGAACACTGAAGCTTTCTTT CASTKGFPGTLNTEAFF
TRBJ2-7 . TRBD2 TRBV13 TGTGCCAGCAGCTTTCTAGCGGGGGACTCCTACGAGCAGTACTTC CASSFLAGDSYEQYF
TRBJ2-1 . TRBD1 TRBV2 TGTGCCAGCTTCGACAGGGGGCGAGGAAATGAGCAGTTCTTC CASFDRGRGNEQFF
TRBJ1-1 . . TRBV27 TGTGCCAGCAGTTTATACAGGGTCGCCACTGAAGCTTTCTTT CASSLYRVATEAFF
TRBJ1-5 . . TRBV6-1 TGTGCCAGCAGTGAAACTAATAGCAATCAGCCCCAGCATTTT CASSETNSNQPQHF
TRBJ1-6 . . TRBV18 TGTGCCAGCTCACCAATAAGGACAGAGGAAGACCCACCCCTCCACTTT CASSPIRTEEDPPLHF
TRBJ1-2 . TRBD1 TRBV14 TGTGCCAGCAGCGCGACAGGGACCCATGGCTACACCTTC CASSATGTHGYTF
TRBJ2-1 . . TRBV5-1 TGCGCCAGCAGCTTGGTTAGCAATGAGCAGTTCTTC CASSLVSNEQFF
TRBJ2-5 . TRBD1 TRBV7-9 TGTGCCAGCAGCACACAGGGGCGTCAAGAGACCCAGTACTTC CASSTQGRQETQYF
TRBJ1-3 . . TRBV2 TGTGCCAGCAGAGGACCGGAGTCTGGAAACACCATATATTTT CASRGPESGNTIYF
TRBJ1-3 few . TRBV5-1 TGCGCCAGCAGCTCAGGGGATCGCTCTGGAAACACCATATATTTT CASSSGDRSGNTIYF
TRBJ2-7 . . TRBV12-5 TGTGCTAGTGGCCTAGACAACTACGAGCAGTACTTC CASGLDNYEQYF
TRBJ1-2 . . TRBV15 TGTGCCACCAGCAGGGACCAGGGTCCGCAGGGCTACACCTTC CATSRDQGPQGYTF